The 9 T cell receptor beta chains given below trace back to one sample, sequenced in a study of cytomegalovirus exposure and HLA in healthy donors. The PCR contained 60 Vbeta and 13 Jbeta primers. Libraries were prepared by immunoSEQ multiplex PCR; TCRdb keeps only in-frame clonotypes and omits some of them. The sample includes more than 95,000 clones, about 79% of them seen just once. The specimen was PBMCs. Source of these receptors: a woman in her fifties or sixties in good health and CMV-seronegative.

A few counts support this clone. The chain carries TRBV6-1 and TRBJ1-4; the D gene is possibly TRBD1 (5 bases). From germline, CDR1 is MNHNS and CDR2 SASEGT. The CDR3 loop spans 14 amino acids. The V and J ends lost 6 bases and 8 bases respectively, with 16 bases between them. The CDR3 nucleotides are TGTGCCAGCAGGATGACGGCTGGGGGGGAAAAACTGTTTTTT. Protein sequence: CASRMTAGGEKLFF.

The chain has TRBV28 and TRBJ2-1, with D unclear. The germline V gene encodes CDR1 MDHEN and CDR2 SYDVKM. This CDR3 region has 13 residues. Trimming shortened V by 5 bases and J by 5 bases, and 10 bases separated the two germline ends. This CDR3 reads CASSLLPHNEQFF. DNA of the CDR3: TGTGCCAGCAGTCTACTACCGCACAATGAGCAGTTCTTC.

The gene calls are TRBV18 and TRBJ1-3; the D gene is possibly TRBD1 (6 bases). Trimming took 6 bases from V and 0 from J, leaving 15 bases between them. Germline V gene sequence: CDR1 KGHSH, CDR2 LQKENI. The CDR3 is 16 amino acids. This CDR3 is CASSTGGPSSGNTIYF. CDR3 sequence (DNA): TGTGCCAGCTCCACGGGGGGCCCATCCTCTGGAAACACCATATATTTT.

V is TRBV18 and J is TRBJ2-3; 7 bases line up with TRBD1. The germline V gene encodes CDR1 KGHSH and CDR2 LQKENI. The J segment lost 6 bases and the V segment lost 1 base, leaving 7 bases of the junction unmatched. This CDR3 contains 15 residues. CDR3 residues: CASSPRDRVKDTQYF. Here the CDR3 DNA reads TGTGCCAGCTCACCACGAGACAGGGTAAAGGATACGCAGTATTTT.

The rearrangement joins TRBV18 to TRBJ2-5; D is unclear. The germline V gene encodes CDR1 KGHSH and CDR2 LQKENI. Trimming cost V 4 bases and J 4 bases, with 10 bases left between them. The CDR3 is made up of 13 amino acids. For the CDR3, the DNA is TGTGCCAGCTCACAAAATTCGGGAGAGACCCAGTACTTC. Translation: CASSQNSGETQYF.

The genes are TRBV2 and TRBJ2-5, with D maybe TRBD2 (5 bases). Germline V gene lookup returns CDR1 SNHLY and CDR2 FYNNEI. V lost 4 bases to trimming and J lost 1 base, with 10 bases between them. The CDR3 has 14 amino acids. CDR3 sequence (DNA): TGTGCCAGCAGTGTATACGGACTCCAAGAGACCCAGTACTTC. Its protein product is CASSVYGLQETQYF.

The J gene is TRBJ1-1, the V gene TRBV7-9; possible D gene TRBD1, 6 bases. Trimming shortened V by 5 bases and J by 6 bases, and 19 bases separated the two germline ends. The CDR3 contains 15 residues. Germline lookup yields CDR1 SEHNR and CDR2 FQNEAQ (reference sequence). In DNA form, the CDR3 reads TGTGCCAGCAGCCCTACCGAAAGGGGGGGCGCTGAAGCTTTCTTT. Amino acids: CASSPTERGGAEAFF.

This clone has more than one count but fewer than ten. The rearrangement uses TRBV27 and TRBJ2-2; TRBD2 is a possible D gene (5 bases). V gave up 5 bases and J gave up 2 bases, with 15 bases separating them. This CDR3 contains 16 residues. From germline, CDR1 is MNHEY and CDR2 SMNVEV (reference sequence). This CDR3 is CASSIFGGRNTGELFF. The CDR3 DNA follows: TGTGCCAGCAGTATTTTCGGCGGGCGAAACACCGGGGAGCTGTTTTTT.

The chain is built from TRBV5-5 and TRBJ2-1, with 7 bases identical to TRBD1. Germline lookup yields CDR1 SGHKS and CDR2 YYEKEE (reference sequence). The CDR3 totals 13 residues. The V and J ends lost 5 bases and 5 bases, in that order; junction bases with no gene match: 4. The CDR3, as DNA: TGTGCCAGCAGAGGGACAGTCAACAATGAGCAGTTCTTC. It codes for CASRGTVNNEQFF.